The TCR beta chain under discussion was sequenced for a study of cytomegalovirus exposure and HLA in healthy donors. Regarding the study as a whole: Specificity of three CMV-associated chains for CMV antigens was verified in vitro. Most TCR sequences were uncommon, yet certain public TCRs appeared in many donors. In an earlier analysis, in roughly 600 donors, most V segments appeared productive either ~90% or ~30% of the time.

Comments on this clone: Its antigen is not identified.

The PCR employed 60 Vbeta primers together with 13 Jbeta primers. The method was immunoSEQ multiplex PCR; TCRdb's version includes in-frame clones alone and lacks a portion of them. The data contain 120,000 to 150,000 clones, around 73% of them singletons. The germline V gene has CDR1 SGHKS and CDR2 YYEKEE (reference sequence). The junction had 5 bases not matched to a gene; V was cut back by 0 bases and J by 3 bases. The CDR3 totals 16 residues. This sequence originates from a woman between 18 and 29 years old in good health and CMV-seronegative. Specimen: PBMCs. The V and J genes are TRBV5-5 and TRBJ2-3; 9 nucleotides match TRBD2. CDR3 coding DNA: TGTGCCAGCAGCTTGGGGAGCGGGGGGCCAACAGATACGCAGTATTTT. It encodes CASSLGSGGPTDTQYF.